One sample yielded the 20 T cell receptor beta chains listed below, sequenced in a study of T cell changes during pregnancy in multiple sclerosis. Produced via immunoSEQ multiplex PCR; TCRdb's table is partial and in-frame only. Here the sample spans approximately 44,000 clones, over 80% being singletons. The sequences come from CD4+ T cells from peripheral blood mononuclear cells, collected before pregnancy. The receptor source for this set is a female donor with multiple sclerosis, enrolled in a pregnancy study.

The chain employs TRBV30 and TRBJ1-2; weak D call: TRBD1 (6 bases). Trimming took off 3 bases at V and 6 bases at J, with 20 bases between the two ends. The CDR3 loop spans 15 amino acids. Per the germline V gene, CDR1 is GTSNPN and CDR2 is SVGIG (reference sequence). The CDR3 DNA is TGTGCCTGGAGAGTGGACAACAGGGCCCGGCATGGCTACACCTTC. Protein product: CAWRVDNRARHGYTF. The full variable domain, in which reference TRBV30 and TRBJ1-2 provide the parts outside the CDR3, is SQTIHQWPATLVQPVGSPLSLECTVEGTSNPNLYWYRQAAGRGLQLLFYSVGIGQISSEVPQNLSASRPQDRQFILSSKKLLLSDSGFYLCAWRVDNRARHGYTFGSGTRLTVV.

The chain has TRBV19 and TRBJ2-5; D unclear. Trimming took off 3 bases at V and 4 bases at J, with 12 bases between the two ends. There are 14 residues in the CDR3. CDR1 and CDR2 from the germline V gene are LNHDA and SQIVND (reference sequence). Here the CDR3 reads CASSILPSGETQYF. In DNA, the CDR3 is TGTGCCAGTAGTATCCTACCCTCGGGAGAGACCCAGTACTTC. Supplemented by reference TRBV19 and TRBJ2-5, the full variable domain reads DGGITQSPKYLFRKEGQNVTLSCEQNLNHDAMYWYRQDPGQGLRLIYYSQIVNDFQKGDIAEGYSVSREKKESFPLTVTSAQKNPTAFYLCASSILPSGETQYFGPGTRLLVL.

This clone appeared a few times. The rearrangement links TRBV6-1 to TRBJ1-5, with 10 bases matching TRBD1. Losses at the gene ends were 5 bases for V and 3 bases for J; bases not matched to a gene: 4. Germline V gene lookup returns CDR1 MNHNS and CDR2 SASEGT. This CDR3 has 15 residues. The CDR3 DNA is TGTGCCAGCAGTTGGACAGGGGGTTTCAATCAGCCCCAGCATTTT. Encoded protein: CASSWTGGFNQPQHF.

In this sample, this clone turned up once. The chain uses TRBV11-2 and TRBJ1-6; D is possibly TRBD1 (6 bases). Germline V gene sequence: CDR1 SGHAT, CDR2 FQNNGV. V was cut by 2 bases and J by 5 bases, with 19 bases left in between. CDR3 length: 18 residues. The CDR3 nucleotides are TGTGCCAGCAGCTTACCCGCCGCCGACAGGTTTCATAATTCACCCCTCCACTTT. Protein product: CASSLPAADRFHNSPLHF.

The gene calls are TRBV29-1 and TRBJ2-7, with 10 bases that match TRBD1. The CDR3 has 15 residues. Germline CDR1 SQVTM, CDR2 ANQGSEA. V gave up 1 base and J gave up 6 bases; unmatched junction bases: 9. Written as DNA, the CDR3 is TGCAGCGTTGAAGTTGGATCGGGACAGGGGCTCGAGCAGTACTTC. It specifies CSVEVGSGQGLEQYF.

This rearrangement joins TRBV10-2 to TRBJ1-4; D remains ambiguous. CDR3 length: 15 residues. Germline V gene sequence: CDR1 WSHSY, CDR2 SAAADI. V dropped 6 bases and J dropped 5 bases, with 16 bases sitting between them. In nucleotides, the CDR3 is TGCGCCAGCAGCCTGACCGGGATCCAGAATGAAAAACTGTTTTTT. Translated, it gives CASSLTGIQNEKLFF.

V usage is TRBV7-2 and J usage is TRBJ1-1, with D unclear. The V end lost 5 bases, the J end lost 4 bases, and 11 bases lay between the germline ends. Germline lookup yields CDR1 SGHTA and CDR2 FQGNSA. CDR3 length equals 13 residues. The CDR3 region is CASSPVGSTEAFF. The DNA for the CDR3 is TGTGCCAGCAGCCCCGTAGGGAGCACTGAAGCTTTCTTT.

CDR3 residues: CASSPVDTTYGYTF. CDR3 bases: TGTGCCAGCTCACCAGTGGACACCACCTATGGCTACACCTTC. V is TRBV18 and J is TRBJ1-2; D perhaps matches TRBD1 (5 bases). CDR1 and CDR2 (germline): KGHSH, LQKENI. Trimming pared 2 bases from V and 4 bases from J, leaving 11 bases between. This CDR3 spans 14 amino acids.

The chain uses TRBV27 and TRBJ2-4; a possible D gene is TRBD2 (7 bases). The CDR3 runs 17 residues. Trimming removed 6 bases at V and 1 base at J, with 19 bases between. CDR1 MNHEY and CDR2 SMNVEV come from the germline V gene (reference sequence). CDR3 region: CASRPLWGGLAKNIQYF. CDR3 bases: TGTGCCAGCAGGCCCCTGTGGGGGGGGCTGGCCAAAAACATTCAGTACTTC.

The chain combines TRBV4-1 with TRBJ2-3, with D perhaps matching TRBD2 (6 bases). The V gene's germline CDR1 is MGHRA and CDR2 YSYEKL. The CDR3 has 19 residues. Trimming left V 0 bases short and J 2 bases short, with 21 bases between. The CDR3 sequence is CASSQEGSDYKSYTDTQYF. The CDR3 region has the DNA TGCGCCAGCAGCCAAGAAGGATCGGACTACAAATCCTACACAGATACGCAGTATTTT.

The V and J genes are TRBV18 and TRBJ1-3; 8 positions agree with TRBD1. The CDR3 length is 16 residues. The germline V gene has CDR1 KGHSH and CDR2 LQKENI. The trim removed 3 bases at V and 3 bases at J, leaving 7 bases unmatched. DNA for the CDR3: TGTGCCAGCTCACCCTCCCAGGGGGCAGGTGGAAACACCATATATTTT. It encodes CASSPSQGAGGNTIYF. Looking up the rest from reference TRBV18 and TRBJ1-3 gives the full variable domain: NAGVMQNPRHLVRRRGQEARLRCSPMKGHSHVYWYRQLPEEGLKFMVYLQKENIIDESGMPKERFSAEFPKEGPSILRIQQVVRGDSAAYFCASSPSQGAGGNTIYFGEGSWLTVV.

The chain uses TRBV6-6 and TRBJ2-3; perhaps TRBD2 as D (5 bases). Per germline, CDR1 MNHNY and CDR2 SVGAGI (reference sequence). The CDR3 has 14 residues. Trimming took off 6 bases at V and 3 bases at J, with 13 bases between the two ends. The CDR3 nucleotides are TGTGCCAGCAGCCTTACTCCGGGAACAGATACGCAGTATTTT. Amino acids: CASSLTPGTDTQYF.

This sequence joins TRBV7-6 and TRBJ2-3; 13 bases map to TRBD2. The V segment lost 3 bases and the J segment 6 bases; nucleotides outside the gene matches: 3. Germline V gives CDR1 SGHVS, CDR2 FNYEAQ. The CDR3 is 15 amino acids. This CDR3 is CASSFETSGGDTQYF. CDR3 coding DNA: TGTGCCAGCAGCTTCGAGACTAGCGGGGGGGATACGCAGTATTTT.

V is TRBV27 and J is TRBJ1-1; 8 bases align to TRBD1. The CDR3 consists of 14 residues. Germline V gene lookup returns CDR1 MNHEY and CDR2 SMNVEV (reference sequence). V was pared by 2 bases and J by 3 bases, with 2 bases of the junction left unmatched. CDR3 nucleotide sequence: TGTGCCAGCAGTTTAAACAGGGGGGACACTGAAGCTTTCTTT. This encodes CASSLNRGDTEAFF.

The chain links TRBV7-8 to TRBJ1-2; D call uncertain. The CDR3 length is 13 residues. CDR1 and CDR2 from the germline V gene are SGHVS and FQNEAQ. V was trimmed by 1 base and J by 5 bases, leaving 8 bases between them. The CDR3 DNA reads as TGTGCCAGCAGCTTAGACCCCACTTATGGCTACACCTTC. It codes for CASSLDPTYGYTF.

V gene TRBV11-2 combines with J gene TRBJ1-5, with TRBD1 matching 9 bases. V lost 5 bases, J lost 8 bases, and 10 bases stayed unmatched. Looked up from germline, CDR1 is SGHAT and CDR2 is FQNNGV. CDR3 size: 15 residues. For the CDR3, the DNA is TGTGCCAGCAGCATGGCCGGGACAGGGTGGGAGCCCCAGCATTTT. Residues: CASSMAGTGWEPQHF.

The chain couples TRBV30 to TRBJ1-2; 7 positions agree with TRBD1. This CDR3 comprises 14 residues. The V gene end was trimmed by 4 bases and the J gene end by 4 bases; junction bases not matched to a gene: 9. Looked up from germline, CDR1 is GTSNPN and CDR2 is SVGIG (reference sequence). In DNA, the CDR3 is TGTGCCTGGATTAGGGACAGTCGAGGCTATGGCTACACCTTC. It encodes CAWIRDSRGYGYTF.

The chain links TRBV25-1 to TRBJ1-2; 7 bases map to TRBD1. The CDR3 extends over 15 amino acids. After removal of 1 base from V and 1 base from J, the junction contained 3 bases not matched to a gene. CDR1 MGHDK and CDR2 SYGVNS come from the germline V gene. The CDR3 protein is CASSELGQNNYGYTF. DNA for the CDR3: TGTGCCAGCAGTGAATTGGGACAGAATAACTATGGCTACACCTTC.

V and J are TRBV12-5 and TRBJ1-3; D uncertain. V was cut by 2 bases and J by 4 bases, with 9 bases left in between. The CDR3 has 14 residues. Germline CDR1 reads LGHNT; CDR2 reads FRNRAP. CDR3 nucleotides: TGTGCTAGTGGTTTGTCCGGTTCCGGAAACACCATATATTTT. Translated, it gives CASGLSGSGNTIYF.

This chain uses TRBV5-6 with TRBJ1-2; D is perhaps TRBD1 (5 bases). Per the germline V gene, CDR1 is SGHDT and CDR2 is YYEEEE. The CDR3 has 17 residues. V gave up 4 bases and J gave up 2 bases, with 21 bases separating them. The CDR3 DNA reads TGTGCCAGCAGCCCAGATAAAACAGGAGCCAGGAACTATGGCTACACCTTC. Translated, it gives CASSPDKTGARNYGYTF. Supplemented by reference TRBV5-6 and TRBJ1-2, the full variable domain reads DAGVTQSPTHLIKTRGQQVTLRCSPKSGHDTVSWYQQALGQGPQFIFQYYEEEERQRGNFPDRFSGHQFPNYSSELNVNALLLGDSALYLCASSPDKTGARNYGYTFGSGTRLTVV.